The 13 T cell receptor beta chains given below trace back to one sample, sequenced in a study of T cell repertoires in cytomegalovirus infection. Via MiXCR, TCRdb re-called the reads, giving one row per CDR3 protein. The sample lists 200,000 to 300,000 distinct CDR3 sequences, roughly 13% occurring once. The sample comprised PBMCs. The receptors come from a human donor in good health (CMV status not recorded). Some clones in this sample may be carry-over from other donors' samples.

CDR3 sequence: CASSAHTRNEQFF. CDR3 in DNA: TGTGCCAGCAGCGCACACACAAGGAATGAGCAGTTCTTC. J is TRBJ2-1 and V is TRBV5-4; D is undetermined. V lost 4 bases and J 7 bases, leaving 12 bases between the germline ends. Germline CDR1 SGHNT, CDR2 YYREEE (reference sequence). There are 13 residues in the CDR3.

This clonotype has a count of ten or more. The rearrangement joins TRBV7-4 to TRBJ1-5; 7 positions match TRBD1. Trimming took 7 bases from V and 2 from J; bases not matched to a gene: 11. Per germline, CDR1 SGHVT and CDR2 SQSDAQ. This CDR3 spans 16 amino acids. CDR3 protein: CASTCYRGKGNQPQHF. The CDR3 DNA follows: TGTGCCAGCACCTGTTACAGGGGTAAGGGCAATCAGCCCCAGCATTTT.

This sequence joins TRBV5-1 and TRBJ1-1; a weak D match, TRBD1 (6 bases). The germline CDR1 and CDR2 sequences are SGHRS and YFSETQ. The CDR3 contains 16 residues. Trimming left V 0 bases short and J 3 bases short, with 15 bases between. Written as DNA, the CDR3 is TGCGCCAGCAGCTTGGGCCGGGGGCGCGTGGACACTGAAGCTTTCTTT. Its protein is CASSLGRGRVDTEAFF.

This chain joins TRBV6-5 and TRBJ2-1, with TRBD2 matching 14 bases. This CDR3 is built from 16 residues. V gave up 0 bases and J gave up 8 bases; unmatched junction bases: 3. The germline gives CDR1 MNHEY, CDR2 SVGAGI. The CDR3 protein is CASSYSGLAGVDEQFF. The CDR3 DNA sequence: TGTGCCAGCAGTTACTCGGGACTAGCGGGAGTCGATGAGCAGTTCTTC.

This clonotype has ten or more counts. This sequence joins TRBV7-2 and TRBJ1-2; D is unclear. CDR3 length: 12 amino acids. V shed 3 bases and J shed 1 base, with 3 bases lying between them. Germline V gene sequence: CDR1 SGHTA, CDR2 FQGNSA. CDR3 DNA: TGTGCCAGCAGCTTTATTAACTATGGCTACACCTTC. Translation gives CASSFINYGYTF.

This rearrangement joins TRBV6-2 or TRBV6-3 to TRBJ2-7; no firm D call. The CDR3 runs 13 residues. The V end lost 4 bases, the J end lost 5 bases, and 12 bases lay between the germline ends. Germline assignment: CDR1 MNHEY and CDR2 SVGEGT. This CDR3 reads CASSWALSNEQYF. In nucleotides, the CDR3 is TGTGCCAGCAGTTGGGCCTTGTCTAACGAGCAGTACTTC.

This clonotype was seen many times. The chain has TRBV28 and TRBJ2-7, with D unclear. The V and J ends lost 6 bases and 0 bases respectively, with 12 bases between them. The CDR3 extends over 14 amino acids. Germline V gene lookup returns CDR1 MDHEN and CDR2 SYDVKM. The CDR3 region is CASRPAHHSYEQYF. The CDR3 coding sequence is TGTGCCAGCAGGCCCGCACACCACTCCTACGAGCAGTACTTC.

This clonotype has ten or more counts. The chain links TRBV7-8 to TRBJ2-3; D is unresolved. The CDR3 runs to 12 residues. Germline CDR1 reads SGHVS; CDR2 reads FQNEAQ. With 2 bases removed from V and 4 bases from J, the gap between germline ends came to 4 bases. The CDR3 region is CASSLLPDTQYF. In DNA, the CDR3 is TGTGCCAGCAGCTTACTGCCAGATACGCAGTATTTT.

This clonotype was counted many times. V and J are TRBV28 and TRBJ2-2; unclear D gene. Germline-derived CDR1 and CDR2 are MDHEN and SYDVKM. V was shortened by 2 bases and J by 8 bases, with 6 bases between the two germline ends. The CDR3 consists of 12 residues. Written as DNA, the CDR3 is TGTGCCAGCAGTTTACAGAAAGGGGAGCTGTTTTTT. This translates into CASSLQKGELFF.

A few counts support this clonotype. V usage is TRBV28 and J usage is TRBJ2-1, with D possibly matching TRBD2 (5 bases). Trimming removed 8 bases from V and 8 bases from J, with 19 bases in between. Germline V lookup: CDR1 MDHEN, CDR2 SYDVKM. The CDR3 has 14 residues. CDR3: CASLLDRVGDEQFF. In nucleotides, the CDR3 is TGTGCCAGCCTACTAGATAGGGTCGGAGATGAGCAGTTCTTC.

V is TRBV19 and J is TRBJ2-1; 8 bases fit TRBD2. Unmatched junction bases numbered 10, after V lost 3 bases and J lost 6 bases. The CDR3 extends over 16 amino acids. CDR1 is LNHDA and CDR2 is SQIVND in the germline V gene (reference sequence). The CDR3 here is CASSIAGGIYTNEQFF. CDR3 sequence (DNA): TGTGCCAGTAGTATTGCGGGAGGAATCTACACCAATGAGCAGTTCTTC.

The J gene is TRBJ2-3, the V gene TRBV7-9; 8 bases match TRBD2. The CDR3 is 17 residues long. Trimming took 0 bases from V and 3 from J; bases not matched to a gene: 8. The germline gives CDR1 SEHNR, CDR2 FQNEAQ (reference sequence). The DNA for the CDR3 is TGTGCCAGCAGCTTAGCGGAAGCGGGGGAGAGAACAGATACGCAGTATTTT. Protein: CASSLAEAGERTDTQYF. The full variable domain, completed using reference TRBV7-9 and TRBJ2-3, is DTGVSQNPRHKITKRGQNVTFRCDPISEHNRLYWYRQTLGQGPEFLTYFQNEAQLEKSRLLSDRFSAERPKGSFSTLEIQRTEQGDSAMYLCASSLAEAGERTDTQYFGPGTRLTVL.

There are many counts of this clonotype. This chain joins TRBV29-1 and TRBJ2-3, with D unresolved. The CDR3 is 13 residues long. Trimming cost V 3 bases and J 5 bases, with 12 bases left between them. CDR1 and CDR2 from the germline V gene are SQVTM and ANQGSEA. Written as DNA, the CDR3 is TGCAGCGTTGATACGATAGGGTTAGATACGCAGTATTTT. It yields the protein CSVDTIGLDTQYF.